This T cell receptor (beta chain) was documented in a study of cytomegalovirus exposure and HLA in healthy donors. The study's findings and limits: Exclusion as indistinguishable affected some V segments, including TRBV6-2 and TRBV6-3.

In the case of this clone: Its target is unknown.

Researchers ran the PCR with 60 Vbeta and 13 Jbeta primers. TCRdb's copy holds only in-frame clones and misses some; the assay was immunoSEQ multiplex PCR. The sample records 85,000 to 100,000 clones, roughly 80% being singletons. Trimming at V came to 2 bases and at J to 1 base, leaving 14 bases not matched to a gene. Germline-derived CDR1 and CDR2 are LGHNA and YSLEER. The CDR3 is 19 residues long. This sequence originates from a girl aged 2-10 years in good health and CMV-seropositive. V and J are TRBV4-3 and TRBJ2-1; 7 bases are shared with TRBD2. Sequenced sample: PBMCs. CDR3 loop: CASSQTAGASGGSYNEQFF. The DNA for the CDR3 is TGCGCCAGCAGCCAAACTGCGGGAGCTTCGGGCGGTTCCTACAATGAGCAGTTCTTC.